The rows below give T cell receptor beta chains drawn from one sample of a study of blood T cells in healthy people across ages. One entry per CDR3 protein, called by TCRdb with MiXCR from the 5' RACE reads. The sample consists of hundreds of thousands of distinct CDR3 sequences, 24% of them appearing once. These data were also reused for a study on T cells of mothers and their children.

Sequencing input: blood. The receptors were sampled from a boy between 10 and 17 years old in good health. The conserved cysteine and the conserved F or W are not part of the CDR3 here. Fields, in order: clone size, J gene, V gene, CDR3 protein. Some rows have no size entry. The others give once, few or many, or a class for an expanded clone.

size: .
J: TRBJ2-7
V: TRBV28
CDR3: ASSSGPSGSVYEQY

size: .
J: TRBJ2-3
V: TRBV6-5
CDR3: ASGAASHDTQY

size: .
J: TRBJ2-3
V: TRBV27
CDR3: ASSLNTQY

size: few
J: TRBJ2-1
V: TRBV7-6
CDR3: ASSQTGGRPYNEQF

size: few
J: TRBJ2-7
V: TRBV18
CDR3: ASSPRGGNEQY

size: many
J: TRBJ1-2
V: TRBV7-9
CDR3: ASSQNYGYT

size: .
J: TRBJ2-7
V: TRBV27
CDR3: ASRLTGQGGSSYEQY

size: .
J: TRBJ2-7
V: TRBV20-1
CDR3: SAKERTSRTYEQY

size: .
J: TRBJ2-3
V: TRBV4-3
CDR3: ASRLVAGGPDTQY

size: many
J: TRBJ2-5
V: TRBV7-3
CDR3: ASSPSGTHGETQY

size: few
J: TRBJ1-2
V: TRBV6-2/TRBV6-3
CDR3: ASSYSNRENYGYT

size: .
J: TRBJ2-1
V: TRBV20-1
CDR3: SASWLANNEQF

size: .
J: TRBJ2-1
V: TRBV5-1
CDR3: ASSLAQAANNEQF

size: few
J: TRBJ2-3
V: TRBV28
CDR3: ASTGLGEYTQY

size: .
J: TRBJ2-1
V: TRBV4-1
CDR3: ASSLNPSGGANEQF

size: .
J: TRBJ1-1
V: TRBV7-3
CDR3: ASNRGNTEAF

size: .
J: TRBJ1-2
V: TRBV28
CDR3: ASSSRGYGYT

size: .
J: .
V: TRBV4-1
CDR3: ASSQDLIQFNSYEQY

size: .
J: TRBJ2-7
V: TRBV27
CDR3: ASSPGGTPYEQY

size: few
J: TRBJ2-5
V: TRBV5-1
CDR3: ASSAAAGGSETQY